These T cell receptor beta chains were read from a single sample in a study of blood T cells in healthy people across ages. In TCRdb, the 5' RACE reads were re-called with MiXCR into one record per CDR3 protein. The sample lists some 1.5 million distinct CDR3 sequences; roughly 43% were seen once. The source material was blood. The receptors originated from a woman between 18 and 29 years old in good health. Each CDR3 is given with its conserved first and last residue. A D gene is named only where the DNA matches it firmly. Some rows have no size entry. The others give once, few or many, or a class for an expanded clone.

j_call clone_size d_call v_call cdr3_length cdr3_nt cdr3_aa
TRBJ2-3 . . TRBV10-3 14 TGTGCCATCAGCCCTACAGGGAAAACAGATACGCAGTATTTT CAISPTGKTDTQYF
TRBJ2-7 few . TRBV14 14 TGTGCCAGCAGCCAAGCTACGGGGCTCTACGAGCAGTACTTC CASSQATGLYEQYF
TRBJ2-4 few TRBD1 TRBV5-1 14 TGCGCCAGCAGCGGGGGACAGGGGGGAAACATTCAGTACTTC CASSGGQGGNIQYF
TRBJ2-5 few TRBD1 TRBV6-5 14 TGTGCCAGCAGTTACGGACAGGGGGTAGAGACCCAGTACTTC CASSYGQGVETQYF
TRBJ2-7 few . TRBV6-1 11 TGTGCCAGCAGTGATATGTACGAGCAGTACTTC CASSDMYEQYF
TRBJ1-2 many . TRBV6-2/TRBV6-3 13 TGTGCCAGCAGTGCTGACAGTAACTATGGCTACACCTTC CASSADSNYGYTF
TRBJ2-7 . TRBD2 TRBV28 16 TGTGCCAGCAGTTTGGCTAGCGGGAGACCGATCTACGAGCAGTACTTC CASSLASGRPIYEQYF
TRBJ1-2 few . TRBV28 13 TGTGCCAGCAGTTTCCGGGAATCATATGGCTACACCTTC CASSFRESYGYTF
TRBJ1-5 few . TRBV20-1 14 TGCAGTGCTTCCCCCGGGGTGGGCAATCAGCCCCAGCATTTT CSASPGVGNQPQHF
TRBJ1-5 . . TRBV12-5 16 TGTGCTAGTGGTTCGACGCCGGGTTCCGAGGGTCAGCCCCAGCATTTT CASGSTPGSEGQPQHF
TRBJ2-1 few TRBD2 TRBV7-9 16 TGTGCCAGCAGCCGCCCAGGGACTAGCGGGAGCAATGAGCAGTTCTTC CASSRPGTSGSNEQFF
TRBJ1-1 . . TRBV29-1 14 TGCGGCGTTGCCCCTCTACAGGGAAACACTGAAGCTTTCTTT CGVAPLQGNTEAFF
TRBJ2-7 . . TRBV12-2 14 TGTGCAAGTCGCTTCCGGCAGGGGGCCTACGAGCAGTACTTC CASRFRQGAYEQYF
TRBJ2-7 . . TRBV20-1 17 TGCAGTGCTAGAGATCAGGCTTTCCGGGACATCAACTACGAGCAGTACTTC CSARDQAFRDINYEQYF
TRBJ2-3 few . TRBV5-1 16 TGCGCCAGCAGCTTGCATGGACACGGGTCGGCAGATACGCAGTATTTT CASSLHGHGSADTQYF
TRBJ2-7 . TRBD2 TRBV9 16 TGTGCCAGCAGCGTAGTTGCGGGCCCGCGCGGGAGGGAGCAGTACTTC CASSVVAGPRGREQYF
TRBJ1-2 few . TRBV5-1 17 TGCGCCAGCAGACCGAGAATGGACGGATACTCTAACTATGGCTACACCTTC CASRPRMDGYSNYGYTF
TRBJ2-5 . . TRBV12-3/TRBV12-4 12 TGTGCCAGCAGTTTTCAGCGCAATGAGCAGTACTTC CASSFQRNEQYF
TRBJ2-5 few . TRBV5-5 14 TGTGCCAGCATCCCATTAAGGGGGGCGGAGACCCAGTACTTC CASIPLRGAETQYF
TRBJ2-4 . TRBD2 TRBV12-3/TRBV12-4 14 TGTGCCAGCAGTCCGGGACTAGCGGGGAGAAACGCGTACTTC CASSPGLAGRNAYF
TRBJ2-1 . TRBD2 TRBV4-3 16 TGCGCCAGCAGCCATGGGACTAGCGGGGGATTATATGAGCAGTTCTTC CASSHGTSGGLYEQFF
TRBJ1-1 few . TRBV29-1 10 TGCAGCGGAAAAAGGGAGGTAGCTTTCTTT CSGKREVAFF
TRBJ2-1 many . TRBV4-3 14 TGCGCCAGCAGCCAAGAACCCCGACAGGATTTACGGTTCTTC CASSQEPRQDLRFF
TRBJ2-3 few TRBD2 TRBV15 20 TGTGCCACCAGCAGAGTGTTAGCGGGGGGCGAATCGGGTGGCACAGATACGCAGTATTTT CATSRVLAGGESGGTDTQYF
TRBJ2-5 . . TRBV28 13 TGTGCCAGCAGCCGCGTCGGTCCCCAGACCCAGTACTTC CASSRVGPQTQYF
TRBJ2-7 few . TRBV4-3 13 TGCGCCAGCAGCCAGGGAGCCTTCTACGAGCAGTACTTC CASSQGAFYEQYF
TRBJ2-5 . . TRBV4-2 16 TGTGCCAGCAGCCAGGGCGATCGGGGGATCCAAGAGACCCAGTACTTC CASSQGDRGIQETQYF
TRBJ2-1 few . TRBV7-2 13 TGTGCCAGCATCTTAGCGGTCTACGGTGAGCAGTTCTTC CASILAVYGEQFF
TRBJ1-4 few . TRBV4-1 16 TGCGCCAGCAGCCAAGGCCGCGGGACAACTAATGAAAAACTGTTTTTT CASSQGRGTTNEKLFF
TRBJ2-7 once . TRBV30 13 TGTGCCTGGAAGGGGCATCCGTCCTACGAGCAGTACTTC CAWKGHPSYEQYF
TRBJ2-1 . . TRBV12-3/TRBV12-4 15 TGTGCCAGCAGTTTTGTGACGGTGGAATACAATGAGCAGTTCTTC CASSFVTVEYNEQFF
TRBJ2-1 . TRBD2 TRBV19 16 TGTGCCAGTAGTCCCCGGGGTCTAGCGGAGTCCAATGAGCAGTTCTTC CASSPRGLAESNEQFF
TRBJ2-7 many . TRBV14 13 TGTGCCAGCAGCCAAGATTCGCCTTACGAGCAGTACTTC CASSQDSPYEQYF
TRBJ2-7 few . TRBV4-1 16 TGCGCCAGCAGCCAAGAGCCAGGGGCTCGAATTTACGAGCAGTACTTC CASSQEPGARIYEQYF
TRBJ2-5 . TRBD2 TRBV7-2 20 TGTGCCAGCAGCCGCCGTCGATACGGACTAGCGGGGGGTAACCAAGAGACCCAGTACTTC CASSRRRYGLAGGNQETQYF
TRBJ2-1 . . TRBV3-1 13 TGTGCCAGCAGCCAATTACAGACTAATGAGCAGTTCTTC CASSQLQTNEQFF
TRBJ1-1 . . TRBV6-5 13 TGTGCCAGCAGAACGGTATTGAACACTGAAGCTTTCTTT CASRTVLNTEAFF
TRBJ1-3 . . TRBV6-5 14 TGTGCCAGCAGTTACTCGAATTTCGGGGACCCCATATATTTT CASSYSNFGDPIYF
TRBJ1-2 few TRBD1 TRBV12-3/TRBV12-4 13 TGTGCCAGCAGTATACAGGGGGCGAGAGGCTACACCTTC CASSIQGARGYTF
TRBJ2-7 . TRBD2 TRBV20-1 12 TGCAGTGCGACCCGACTAGCTTTCGAGCAGTACTTC CSATRLAFEQYF
TRBJ1-4 . . TRBV20-1 14 TGCAGTGCTCCAACGACAGCAACTAATGAAAAACTGTTTTTT CSAPTTATNEKLFF
TRBJ2-6 few TRBD1 TRBV7-8 14 TGTGCCAGCAGCTTAACGACAGGGAGCAACGTCCTGACTTTC CASSLTTGSNVLTF
TRBJ2-1 . . TRBV27 17 TGTGCCAGCAGTTTGGGGCAGGGTCCTTGGTCCTACAATGAGCAGTTCTTC CASSLGQGPWSYNEQFF
TRBJ2-5 . . TRBV5-1 15 TGCGCCAGCAACACGGGGTCAAACTTCCAAGAGACCCAGTACTTC CASNTGSNFQETQYF
TRBJ2-2 once TRBD1 TRBV20-1 13 TGCAGTGCTCGGGACAGCAACACCGGGGAGCTGTTTTTT CSARDSNTGELFF
TRBJ2-7 few TRBD2 TRBV9 16 TGTGCCAGCAGCCCGAGCGGGAGCCTCTTTTCCTACGAGCAGTACTTC CASSPSGSLFSYEQYF
TRBJ2-1 . TRBD2 TRBV7-2 15 TGTGCCAGCACCCCTCTAGCGGGAGGTTCAAATGAGCAGCTCTTC CASTPLAGGSNEQLF
TRBJ1-1 . TRBD1 TRBV30 14 TGTGCCTGGACGCTGGGACAGGGGAACACTGAAGCTTTCTTT CAWTLGQGNTEAFF
TRBJ2-4 once . TRBV7-9 15 TGTGCCAGCAGCTTAGGGGGCCTGGGCAAAAACATTCAGTACTTC CASSLGGLGKNIQYF
TRBJ1-4 . TRBD1 TRBV7-9 15 TGTGCCAGCAGCCGGCAGACAGGGGGAGTTGGAAAACTGTTTTTT CASSRQTGGVGKLFF
TRBJ2-3 . TRBD2 TRBV6-2/TRBV6-3 15 TGTGCCAGCAGTTGGGGACTAGCGGGGCCAGATACGCAGTATTTT CASSWGLAGPDTQYF